Listed below are T cell receptor beta chains from one sample, sequenced in a study of blood T cell repertoires in COVID-19. TCRdb keeps only in-frame clones here, not all; method: immunoSEQ multiplex PCR. Among around 49,000 clones listed, 81% were seen once. Sequencing was performed on peripheral blood. The receptors here all came from an elderly woman with COVID-19, enrolled during active disease. Both conserved end residues are part of each CDR3. Each record gives: D gene, V gene, J gene, clone size, CDR3 DNA, CDR3 protein. A D gene is named only where the DNA matches it firmly. Rows give clone size only sometimes, using once, few, many, or a class for an expanded clone.

NA	TRBV7-9	TRBJ1-1	few	TGTGCCAGCAGCCCCAGAATGGGGAGGGAGTACACTGAAGCTTTCTTT	CASSPRMGREYTEAFF
NA	TRBV7-7	TRBJ2-2	once	TGTGCTAGCAGCCCACAGGGCGGGAACACCGGGGAGCTGTTTTTT	CASSPQGGNTGELFF
TRBD1	TRBV10-3	TRBJ2-4	once	TGTGCCATCAGCGGACAGGGGAATTTAGACATTCAGTACTTC	CAISGQGNLDIQYF
NA	TRBV30	TRBJ2-5	NA	TGTGCCTGGAGTGTAGTCATCGGCAGGGGAAGACTCCAGACCCAGTACTTC	CAWSVVIGRGRLQTQYF
NA	TRBV7-8	TRBJ1-5	NA	TGTGCCAGCAGCTTAGGGGGCCACTCTGGCAATCAGCCCCAGCATTTT	CASSLGGHSGNQPQHF
TRBD2	TRBV19	TRBJ2-1	NA	TGTGCCAGTAGTATAGATGACTATGACCGAGAAGGACTAGCGGGAGTATACAATGAGCAGTTCTTC	CASSIDDYDREGLAGVYNEQFF
TRBD1	TRBV5-1	TRBJ1-1	NA	TGCGCCAGCAGCTGGGACAGGGCGGGTGTTATGAACACTGAAGCTTTCTTT	CASSWDRAGVMNTEAFF
NA	TRBV7-9	TRBJ2-3	NA	TGTGCCAGCAGCTTATTTGGCGGGGCGGTCACAGATACGCAGTATTTT	CASSLFGGAVTDTQYF
TRBD1	TRBV7-8	TRBJ1-4	NA	TGTGCCAGCAGCTTAGTGACAGGGACCTACCCTGAAAAACTGTTTTTT	CASSLVTGTYPEKLFF
TRBD1	TRBV7-2	TRBJ2-4	NA	TGTGCCAGCAGCGCGGGGACAGGGGGGTACGAAAACATTCAGTACTTC	CASSAGTGGYENIQYF
NA	TRBV7-8	TRBJ1-1	few	TGTGCCAGCAGCTTAGGGAGCGGGGGTAAGACTGAAGCTTTCTTT	CASSLGSGGKTEAFF
TRBD1	TRBV19	TRBJ2-2	NA	TGTGCCAGTAGTATCCCAGGGGGTACCGGGGAGCTGTTTTTT	CASSIPGGTGELFF
NA	TRBV6-5	TRBJ1-5	NA	TGTGCCAGCAGTTATTCCGGGATTAGCAATCAGCCCCAGCATTTT	CASSYSGISNQPQHF
NA	TRBV7-2	TRBJ2-7	once	TGTGCCAGCAGCCCCGGGACGGGGGTCTCCTACGAGCAGTACTTC	CASSPGTGVSYEQYF
TRBD2	TRBV7-3	TRBJ2-5	NA	TGTGCCAGCAGCTTAATGGGACTAGGCCAAGAGACCCAGTACTTC	CASSLMGLGQETQYF
TRBD1	TRBV19	TRBJ1-3	NA	TGTGCCAGTAGTGAGGGACAGCCTGGAAACACCATATATTTT	CASSEGQPGNTIYF
NA	TRBV5-4	TRBJ2-5	NA	TGTGCCAGCAGCTTTCGCAGAAATGAAGAGACCCAGTACTTC	CASSFRRNEETQYF
TRBD1	TRBV12-3/TRBV12-4	TRBJ2-7	NA	TGTGCCAGCAGTATTCAAGGGACAGCCGAGCAGTACTTC	CASSIQGTAEQYF
NA	TRBV30	TRBJ1-5	NA	TGTGCCTGGAGTTTACAGGAGTACAATCGGCCCCAGCATTTT	CAWSLQEYNRPQHF
TRBD2	TRBV28	TRBJ2-2	NA	TGTGCCAGCAGTAACCGGGGGGGGATCTACCAGACCAACACCGGGGAGCTGTTTTTT	CASSNRGGIYQTNTGELFF
NA	TRBV28	TRBJ1-5	NA	TGTGCCAGCAGTTTGGCGGGGGGCTATAGCAATCAGCCCCAGCATTTT	CASSLAGGYSNQPQHF
TRBD2	TRBV7-2	TRBJ2-7	NA	TGTGCCAGCAGTCTTGGAGGGACTAGCGGGAGTAACGTCTTC	CASSLGGTSGSNVF
NA	TRBV7-6	TRBJ1-4	few	TGTGCCAGCAGCCCCGAGGTCGGGAAAGAACTGTTTTTT	CASSPEVGKELFF
NA	TRBV27	TRBJ2-3	NA	TGTGCCAGCAGTTTATCACGGGATAATACGCAGTATTTT	CASSLSRDNTQYF
TRBD2	TRBV5-1	TRBJ2-7	NA	TGCGCCAGCAGCTTAGGCAGCGGGAGGCCAGGAGTGGACGAGCAGTACTTC	CASSLGSGRPGVDEQYF
TRBD1	TRBV28	TRBJ2-7	NA	TGTGCCAGCAGTCCACCGGACAGGGGCGAGAGCTCCTACGAGCAGTACTTC	CASSPPDRGESSYEQYF
TRBD1	TRBV6-5	TRBJ1-6	NA	TGTGCCAGCAGCCCCGGGACAGGACATTCACCCCTCCACTTT	CASSPGTGHSPLHF
NA	TRBV15	TRBJ1-3	NA	TGTGCCACCAGCAGAGACTGGGTGACCGGGGAGGTATTTTTT	CATSRDWVTGEVFF
TRBD1	TRBV3-1/TRBV3-2	TRBJ2-1	once	TGTGCCAGCAGCCAGGATGGTCAGGGGGCTGGCAATGAGCAGTTCTTC	CASSQDGQGAGNEQFF
TRBD1	TRBV20-1	TRBJ2-1	NA	TGCAGTGCTAGTACTGGACAGGGATACAATGAGCAGTTCTTC	CSASTGQGYNEQFF
NA	TRBV7-9	TRBJ2-1	NA	TGTGCCAGCAGCCATACTAGTGGCGATGAGCAGTTCTTC	CASSHTSGDEQFF
NA	TRBV19	TRBJ2-5	once	TGTGCCAGTAGTTCCCTCGAGGCAGGGCCCGAAGAGACCCAGTACTTC	CASSSLEAGPEETQYF
TRBD2	TRBV30	TRBJ2-2	NA	TGTGCCTCCTCCCGAGTAGCGGGAGCCACCGGGGAGCTGTTTTTT	CASSRVAGATGELFF
NA	TRBV7-9	TRBJ2-3	once	TGTGCCAGCATGCTGAACAGGGCAGGTACGCAGTATTTT	CASMLNRAGTQYF
TRBD2	TRBV5-1	TRBJ2-3	NA	TGCGCCAGCAGCTTACCCACCTCTTCTAGCGGGAGAAGGACAGATACGCAGTATTTT	CASSLPTSSSGRRTDTQYF
NA	TRBV7-6	TRBJ2-7	NA	TGTGCCAGCAGCTTAGCAACGCGGGGTGCCTACGAGCAGTACTTC	CASSLATRGAYEQYF